The 19 T cell receptor beta chains given below trace back to one sample, sequenced in a study of cytotoxic CD8 clonotypes in ibrutinib-treated CLL. Here immunoSEQ multiplex PCR was the method, and the copy in TCRdb shows in-frame clones only, minus some. The repertoire includes around 150,000 clones, around 81% of them detected once, and roughly 7.6% sits in the top ten. The specimen was PBMCs, collected after 36 months of ibrutinib treatment. The receptors were gathered from a human donor with chronic lymphocytic leukemia.

The chain uses TRBV7-9 and TRBJ2-3; 7 bases are a match to TRBD1. This CDR3 is built from 12 residues. Germline loops: CDR1 SEHNR, CDR2 FQNEAQ (reference sequence). Trimming removed 1 base from V and 8 bases from J; junction bases left unmatched: 0. CDR3: CASSLGQGTQYF. CDR3 DNA: TGTGCCAGCAGCTTAGGACAGGGTACGCAGTATTTT.

The chain has TRBV2 and TRBJ1-1, with TRBD1 as a possible D gene (6 bases). This CDR3 contains 13 residues. Germline V CDR1 and CDR2: SNHLY, FYNNEI. V was cut by 9 bases and J by 1 base, with 12 bases left in between. CDR3 protein: CASEQGPNTEAFF. The CDR3 DNA follows: TGTGCCAGTGAACAGGGCCCGAACACTGAAGCTTTCTTT.

This clone was recorded only once. The chain combines TRBV15 with TRBJ2-1, with D possibly being TRBD1 or TRBD2 (5 bases each). The CDR3 spans 16 residues. Between the trimmed V and J ends, which lost 4 bases and 1 base, there was a span of 14 bases. Per the germline V gene, CDR1 is LNHNV and CDR2 is YYDKDF (reference sequence). This chain's CDR3 is CATSNEGPWSYNEQFF. The CDR3 region has the DNA TGTGCCACCAGCAATGAGGGGCCCTGGTCCTACAATGAGCAGTTCTTC.

Only one count was recorded for this clone. V usage is TRBV6-5 and J usage is TRBJ2-2; TRBD1 matches 9 bases. This CDR3 spans 13 amino acids. Germline V gene sequence: CDR1 MNHEY, CDR2 SVGAGI. Trimming at V came to 10 bases and at J to 6 bases, leaving 6 bases not matched to a gene. CDR3 sequence: CAINRGHSGELFF. CDR3 coding DNA: TGTGCCATCAACAGGGGGCATTCCGGGGAGCTGTTTTTT.

The V call is TRBV14, the J call TRBJ1-1; no reliable D call. From germline, CDR1 is SGHDN and CDR2 FVKESK. V was clipped by 3 bases and J by 4 bases, with 12 bases between them. The CDR3 spans 14 residues. The CDR3 DNA follows: TGTGCCAGCAGCCAGGGAAATTGGGGCACTGAAGCTTTCTTT. As protein: CASSQGNWGTEAFF.

The table lists this clone with a few counts. This sequence joins TRBV7-8 and TRBJ1-5; D gene unclear. V lost 3 bases, J lost 1 base, and 10 bases lay in between. CDR1 SGHVS and CDR2 FQNEAQ come from the germline V gene. This CDR3 is 15 amino acids long. In DNA, the CDR3 is TGTGCCAGCAGCTTGTACCAGGAAAGCAATCAGCCCCAGCATTTT. As protein: CASSLYQESNQPQHF.

The gene calls are TRBV7-9 and TRBJ1-2; perhaps TRBD1 as D (6 bases). CDR1 and CDR2 (germline): SEHNR, FQNEAQ (reference sequence). This CDR3 region has 17 residues. V lost 4 bases to trimming and J lost 4 bases, with 22 bases between them. This CDR3 is CASSYRMTGTLPYGYTF. CDR3 coding DNA: TGTGCCAGCAGCTACCGAATGACAGGCACCCTTCCCTATGGCTACACCTTC.

The chain carries TRBV30 and TRBJ1-1; the D gene is possibly TRBD1 (5 bases). The CDR3 loop spans 11 amino acids. Trimming stripped 4 bases from V and 5 bases from J, with 8 bases between. The germline V gene encodes CDR1 GTSNPN and CDR2 SVGIG (reference sequence). CDR3 nucleotides: TGTGCCTGGATGCGGGGGACTGAAGCTTTCTTT. This codes for CAWMRGTEAFF.

In its sample, this clone was seen a few times. The chain links TRBV7-8 to TRBJ1-4, with 9 bases fitting TRBD1. The CDR3 covers 17 residues. The V segment lost 5 bases and the J segment 4 bases; nucleotides outside the gene matches: 11. Germline assignment: CDR1 SGHVS and CDR2 FQNEAQ. The CDR3 DNA sequence: TGTGCCAGCAGCCCCTGGCCACCGGGACAGGGTAATGAAAAACTGTTTTTT. Translating it yields CASSPWPPGQGNEKLFF.

The rearrangement joins TRBV4-2 to TRBJ2-6; D is unclear. CDR3 length: 16 residues. V lost 0 bases to trimming and J lost 0 bases, with 6 bases between them. Germline CDR1 LGHNA, CDR2 YNFKEQ. DNA of the CDR3: TGTGCCAGCAGCCAAGATTTAAGCTCTGGGGCCAACGTCCTGACTTTC. Translated: CASSQDLSSGANVLTF.

V usage is TRBV15 and J usage is TRBJ2-1; 10 nucleotides agree with TRBD2. Looked up from germline, CDR1 is LNHNV and CDR2 is YYDKDF (reference sequence). This CDR3 is 15 amino acids long. V shed 8 bases, J shed 4 bases, and the junction held 8 bases outside the gene matches. Here the CDR3 DNA reads TGTGCCACCGGAGCGGGAGGGAAATCTTACAATGAGCAGTTCTTC. It yields the protein CATGAGGKSYNEQFF.

The rearrangement joins TRBV2 to TRBJ2-2; D is uncertain. The CDR3 is 11 amino acids. Germline V gene lookup returns CDR1 SNHLY and CDR2 FYNNEI. V was pared by 0 bases and J by 7 bases, with 0 bases between. CDR3 in amino acids: CASSEAGELFF. In DNA, the CDR3 is TGTGCCAGCAGTGAAGCCGGGGAGCTGTTTTTT.

The V and J genes are TRBV30 and TRBJ2-3; D is unresolved. V was shortened by 2 bases and J by 2 bases, with 5 bases between the two germline ends. Germline CDR1 and CDR2: GTSNPN and SVGIG (reference sequence). The CDR3 extends over 12 amino acids. The CDR3 spells CAWSLSTDTQYF. The CDR3 nucleotides read TGTGCCTGGAGTCTTTCCACAGATACGCAGTATTTT. The variable domain in full, with the rest retrieved from reference TRBV30 and TRBJ2-3, is SQTIHQWPATLVQPVGSPLSLECTVEGTSNPNLYWYRQAAGRGLQLLFYSVGIGQISSEVPQNLSASRPQDRQFILSSKKLLLSDSGFYLCAWSLSTDTQYFGPGTRLTVL.

The rearrangement uses TRBV30 and TRBJ2-1; 8 bases agree with TRBD2. Germline values: CDR1 GTSNPN, CDR2 SVGIG (reference sequence). V gave up 2 bases and J gave up 4 bases; unmatched junction bases: 7. This CDR3 is 15 amino acids long. CDR3 protein: CAWSYPREGYNEQFF. Here the CDR3 DNA reads TGTGCCTGGAGTTATCCTCGGGAGGGGTACAATGAGCAGTTCTTC.

This rearrangement joins TRBV5-1 to TRBJ2-3; no clear D. Germline loops: CDR1 SGHRS, CDR2 YFSETQ. Deletions cut 4 bases from V and 6 bases from J, with 9 bases between. CDR3 length equals 12 residues. CDR3 amino acids: CASSPTRDTQYF. The CDR3 bases are TGCGCCAGCAGCCCCACCAGGGATACGCAGTATTTT.

The chain has TRBV6-5 and TRBJ2-7; D call uncertain. Trimming shortened V by 7 bases and J by 3 bases, and 13 bases separated the two germline ends. Germline V gene sequence: CDR1 MNHEY, CDR2 SVGAGI. This CDR3 spans 13 amino acids. The CDR3 protein is CASTGKGYYEQYF. In DNA form, the CDR3 reads TGTGCCAGCACTGGAAAAGGCTACTACGAGCAGTACTTC.

CDR3 coding DNA: TGTGCCAGCAGTTACTCTTTTCGAGGGAGCACTGAAGCTTTCTTT. Protein: CASSYSFRGSTEAFF. The V call is TRBV6-5, the J call TRBJ1-1, with unresolved D. From germline, CDR1 is MNHEY and CDR2 SVGAGI. This CDR3 contains 15 residues. V gave up 0 bases and J gave up 4 bases, with 12 bases separating them.

This chain links TRBV6-5 with TRBJ1-6, with TRBD1 identical over 9 bases. CDR3 length: 14 residues. Germline V gene lookup returns CDR1 MNHEY and CDR2 SVGAGI. V shed 2 bases, J shed 8 bases, and the junction held 1 base outside the gene matches. The CDR3 DNA is TGTGCCAGCAGTTACCGGGACAGGGATTCACCCCTCCACTTT. Protein sequence: CASSYRDRDSPLHF.

This sequence joins TRBV27 and TRBJ2-1, with TRBD2 identical over 12 bases. The V and J ends lost 11 bases and 9 bases, in that order; junction bases with no gene match: 8. The CDR3 is 13 amino acids. Germline CDR1 MNHEY, CDR2 SMNVEV (reference sequence). CDR3 DNA: TGTGCCTCTAGGACTAGCGGGAAGGGTGAGCAGTTCTTC. Translated, it gives CASRTSGKGEQFF.